These T cell receptor beta chains were read from a single sample in a study of regulatory T cells in long-lasting Graves disease. TCRdb passed the multiplex PCR reads through MiXCR, listing each CDR3 protein once. Of fewer than 600,000 distinct CDR3 sequences listed, around a fifth are singletons. The sequencing here drew on peripheral blood mononuclear cells (PBMCs), taken when the disease was refractory, from a patient treated with antithyroid drugs. Receptors were obtained from a female donor with Graves disease. CDR3s include the opening cysteine and the closing phenylalanine or tryptophan. The D gene is left open where the match is weak. Clone size is shown for a subset of rows, as once, few, many or a class of expanded clone.

>NA|few|TRBV12-3/TRBV12-4|TRBJ1-1
TGTGCCAGCAGCAGATCCGGGCCACAAAACACTGAAGCTTTCTTT
CASSRSGPQNTEAFF
>NA|many|TRBV2|TRBJ2-7
TGTGCCAGCAGTGCCGCCGCTTACGAGCAGTACTTC
CASSAAAYEQYF
>NA|NA|TRBV19|TRBJ1-4
TGTGCCAGTGAAAACCCGGGGGCAACTAATGAAAAACTGTTTTTT
CASENPGATNEKLFF
>NA|few|TRBV2|TRBJ2-7
TGTGCCAGCAGTGAGTGGGACTACGAGCAGTACTTC
CASSEWDYEQYF
>NA|many|TRBV28|TRBJ2-4
TGTGCCAGCAGTTTGCAAGGCCCAGCCAAAAACATTCAGTACTTC
CASSLQGPAKNIQYF
>NA|NA|TRBV14|TRBJ1-1
TGTGCCAGCAGCCAAGATCTGGCAGGGTTGGACGCTTTCTTT
CASSQDLAGLDAFF
>TRBD1|many|TRBV20-1|TRBJ1-1
TGCAGTGCCGCAGGGACAGGGCTCGGGAGCACTGAAGCTTTCTTT
CSAAGTGLGSTEAFF
>NA|many|TRBV12-3/TRBV12-4|TRBJ2-5
TGTGCCAGCAGTCCCGGAGGATCGCAAGAGACCCAGTACTTC
CASSPGGSQETQYF
>NA|many|TRBV7-2|TRBJ1-5
TGTGCCAGCAGCTTAGGAACAGGGTTAGGTCAGCCCCAGCATTTT
CASSLGTGLGQPQHF
>NA|many|TRBV19|TRBJ1-1
TGTGCCAGTAGTATAACTACTCGCGACACTGAAGCTTTCTTT
CASSITTRDTEAFF
>NA|few|TRBV5-1|TRBJ2-5
TGCGCCAGCAGCTTGCAGGGGTCCATCAACCAAGAGACCCAGTACTTC
CASSLQGSINQETQYF
>NA|many|TRBV12-3/TRBV12-4|TRBJ1-5
TGTGCCAGCAGTTTGGGACTGGGGGGATCGCCCCAGCATTTT
CASSLGLGGSPQHF
>NA|NA|TRBV20-1|TRBJ2-7
TGCAGTGCTAGAGGGCGGGTCAGGTTCGCCTACGAGCAGTACTTC
CSARGRVRFAYEQYF
>NA|NA|TRBV7-2|TRBJ2-3
TGTGCCAGCAGCTTAGATGGGGGCTGGGGGGGAGATACGCAGTATTTT
CASSLDGGWGGDTQYF
>NA|many|TRBV28|TRBJ2-7
TGTGCCAGCAGTTTTCAGGGGGGGTCCTACGAGCAGTACTTC
CASSFQGGSYEQYF
>TRBD1|few|TRBV24-1|TRBJ2-7
TGTGCCACTGGGGGACAGGGGAGCTCCTACGAGCAGTACTTC
CATGGQGSSYEQYF
>NA|many|TRBV6-1|TRBJ2-5
TGTGCCAGCAGTCCCGAATTTGGGACCCAGTACTTC
CASSPEFGTQYF
>NA|few|TRBV6-1|TRBJ2-5
TGTGCCAGCACTACGACGGGTGCCGAGACCCAGTACTTC
CASTTTGAETQYF
>TRBD1|many|TRBV2|TRBJ2-7
TGTGCCAGCAGTACGAACAGGGGGCTATTCTCCTACGAGCAGTACTTC
CASSTNRGLFSYEQYF
>NA|few|TRBV9|TRBJ1-4
TGTGCCAGCAGCGTTTCATCTGCAACTAATGAAAAACTGTTTTTT
CASSVSSATNEKLFF
>TRBD1|NA|TRBV7-9|TRBJ1-3
TGTGCCAGCAGCCGGACAGGGGAGGCTGGAAACACCATATATTTT
CASSRTGEAGNTIYF
>NA|few|TRBV19|TRBJ1-2
TGTGCCAGTAGTCCGCCGGGACTGAGCAACTATGGCTACACCTTC
CASSPPGLSNYGYTF
>NA|many|TRBV6-5|TRBJ2-2
TGTGCCAGCAGTTACTCTCTTGGTGGTCCCGAGATCACCGGGGAGCTGTTTTTT
CASSYSLGGPEITGELFF
>NA|NA|TRBV20-1|TRBJ2-3
TGCAGTGCTAGGATCGTCGGGCTCCCTCGCACAGATACGCAGTATTTT
CSARIVGLPRTDTQYF
>NA|NA|TRBV5-1|TRBJ1-2
TGCGCCAGCAGCTTCGGGCCGGACTATGACTACACCTTC
CASSFGPDYDYTF
>NA|few|TRBV19|TRBJ1-5
TGTGCCAGTAGAGCAGGACAGAACAATCAGCCCCAGCATTTT
CASRAGQNNQPQHF
>NA|NA|TRBV5-6|TRBJ2-7
TGTGCCAGCAGCGAGGGCCTCACAGGCTACGAGCAGTACTTC
CASSEGLTGYEQYF
>TRBD2|NA|TRBV6-1|TRBJ2-3
TGTGCCAGCCTAGTAGGAGAAACTAGCGGGAGGAAACCGCAGTATTTT
CASLVGETSGRKPQYF
>TRBD2|NA|TRBV19|TRBJ2-7
TGTGCCAGTAGCAATCTCGTCGGGGCCGGGGGGTACGAGCAGTACTTC
CASSNLVGAGGYEQYF
>NA|many|TRBV6-1|TRBJ2-6
TGTGCCAGCAGTGTGGGCGACTCTGGGGCCAACGTCCTGACTTTC
CASSVGDSGANVLTF
>TRBD1|NA|TRBV7-8|TRBJ1-1
TGTGCCAGCAGCATAGAGGGACAGATGAACACTGAAGCTTTCTTT
CASSIEGQMNTEAFF
>NA|NA|TRBV5-5|TRBJ1-2
TGTGCCAGCAGCAGGGACGGCGGTGACTATGGCTACACCTTC
CASSRDGGDYGYTF
>NA|NA|TRBV5-4|TRBJ2-2
TGTGCCAGCAGCTTGTACTCTGACACCGGGGAGCTGTTTTTT
CASSLYSDTGELFF
>NA|NA|TRBV30|TRBJ1-2
TGTGCCTGGAGTGTACGACGGGGTGACTATGGCTACACCTTC
CAWSVRRGDYGYTF
>NA|NA|TRBV19|TRBJ1-4
TGTGCCAGTAGTCCGAGCCGGACGGGAAGCACAACTAATGAAAAACTGTTTTTT
CASSPSRTGSTTNEKLFF
>TRBD1|NA|TRBV3-1|TRBJ1-6
TGTGCCAGCAGCGGACGACAGGGGCTAAACTCACCCCTCCACTTT
CASSGRQGLNSPLHF
>TRBD1|many|TRBV12-3/TRBV12-4|TRBJ2-2
TGTGCCAGCAGTTTAGCGCAGGGGACAGGGGTAGGGGAGCTGTTTTTT
CASSLAQGTGVGELFF